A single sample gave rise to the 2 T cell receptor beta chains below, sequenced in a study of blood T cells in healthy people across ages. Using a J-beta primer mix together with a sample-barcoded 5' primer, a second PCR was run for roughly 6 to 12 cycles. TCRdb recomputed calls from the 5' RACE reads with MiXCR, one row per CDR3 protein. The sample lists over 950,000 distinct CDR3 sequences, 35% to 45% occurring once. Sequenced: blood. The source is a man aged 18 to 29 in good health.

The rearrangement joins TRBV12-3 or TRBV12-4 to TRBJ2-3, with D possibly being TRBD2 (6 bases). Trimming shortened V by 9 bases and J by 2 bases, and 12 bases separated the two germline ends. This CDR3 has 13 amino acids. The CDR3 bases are TGTGCCAGTAGCGGCAGGGACACAGATACGCAGTATTTT. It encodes CASSGRDTDTQYF.

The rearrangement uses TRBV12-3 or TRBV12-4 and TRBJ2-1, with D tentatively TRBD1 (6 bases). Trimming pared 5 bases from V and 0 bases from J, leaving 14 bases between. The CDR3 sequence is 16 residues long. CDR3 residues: CASSPLGQHSYNEQFF. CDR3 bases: TGTGCCAGCAGTCCCCTTGGACAGCACTCCTACAATGAGCAGTTCTTC.